One and the same sample provided the 24 T cell receptor beta chains below, sequenced in a study of blood T cell repertoires in COVID-19. Libraries were prepared by immunoSEQ multiplex PCR; TCRdb keeps only in-frame clonotypes and omits some of them. This sample has about 83,000 clones, with about four fifths found just once. Sequencing was carried out using peripheral blood. Receptor source: a woman aged 80 or over with active or convalescent COVID-19.

This sequence joins TRBV29-1 and TRBJ2-5; D not resolved. This CDR3 region has 13 residues. Per the germline V gene, CDR1 is SQVTM and CDR2 is ANQGSEA. The V and J ends lost 1 base and 2 bases respectively, with 8 bases between them. CDR3 in amino acids: CSVEVSQQETQYF. CDR3 DNA sequence: TGCAGCGTTGAAGTCAGTCAGCAAGAGACCCAGTACTTC. The full variable domain, completed using reference TRBV29-1 and TRBJ2-5, is SAVISQKPSRDICQRGTSLTIQCQVDSQVTMMFWYRQQPGQSLTLIATANQGSEATYESGFVIDKFPISRPNLTFSTLTVSNMSPEDSSIYLCSVEVSQQETQYFGPGTRLLVL.

V usage is TRBV4-2 and J usage is TRBJ2-1, with 9 bases identical to TRBD2. The trim removed 0 bases at V and 4 bases at J, leaving 13 bases unmatched. This CDR3 comprises 19 residues. Germline V CDR1 and CDR2: LGHNA, YNFKEQ. CDR3 bases: TGTGCCAGCAGCCAAGATCGGGGCCAACTAGCGGGTGTGTACAATGAGCAGTTCTTC. Translated: CASSQDRGQLAGVYNEQFF.

The chain uses TRBV15 and TRBJ2-3, with TRBD1 as a possible D gene (6 bases). V gave up 1 base and J gave up 5 bases, with 7 bases separating them. The CDR3 is made up of 13 amino acids. Germline CDR1 LNHNV, CDR2 YYDKDF (reference sequence). The CDR3 nucleotides read TGTGCCACCAGCAGAGCAGGGGAAGATACGCAGTATTTT. This gives the protein CATSRAGEDTQYF. Looking up the rest from reference TRBV15 and TRBJ2-3 gives the full variable domain: DAMVIQNPRYQVTQFGKPVTLSCSQTLNHNVMYWYQQKSSQAPKLLFHYYDKDFNNEADTPDNFQSRRPNTSFCFLDIRSPGLGDTAMYLCATSRAGEDTQYFGPGTRLTVL.

This clone has ten or more counts. The V call is TRBV5-1, the J call TRBJ1-1; 7 positions match TRBD1. The germline gives CDR1 SGHRS, CDR2 YFSETQ. Germline trimming cut 4 bases from V and 0 bases from J; bases unmatched to any gene: 3. CDR3 length: 14 amino acids. The CDR3 nucleotides are TGCGCCAGCAGCGACAGGGATTTGAACACTGAAGCTTTCTTT. Amino acid sequence: CASSDRDLNTEAFF. The variable domain in full, with the rest retrieved from reference TRBV5-1 and TRBJ1-1, is KAGVTQTPRYLIKTRGQQVTLSCSPISGHRSVSWYQQTPGQGLQFLFEYFSETQRNKGNFPGRFSGRQFSNSRSEMNVSTLELGDSALYLCASSDRDLNTEAFFGQGTRLTVV.

The chain uses TRBV28 and TRBJ1-5; D perhaps matches TRBD1 (5 bases). Trimming took 3 bases from V and 11 from J, leaving 11 bases between them. CDR1 is MDHEN and CDR2 is SYDVKM in the germline V gene. There are 12 residues in the CDR3. This chain's CDR3 is CASSLIREAQHF. Here the CDR3 DNA reads TGTGCCAGCAGTTTGATCAGGGAGGCCCAGCATTTT.

The J gene is TRBJ2-3, the V gene TRBV5-1, with a tentative D call TRBD1 (6 bases). Per germline, CDR1 SGHRS and CDR2 YFSETQ. Trimming shortened V by 4 bases and J by 1 base, and 13 bases separated the two germline ends. There are 15 residues in the CDR3. CDR3 DNA: TGCGCCAGCAGCAGACAGGCCGAGGGCACAGATACGCAGTATTTT. This gives the protein CASSRQAEGTDTQYF.

This chain joins TRBV9 and TRBJ1-1; D is possibly TRBD1 (6 bases). Per germline, CDR1 SGDLS and CDR2 YYNGEE. Trimming cost V 0 bases and J 1 base, with 13 bases left between them. The CDR3 sequence is 16 residues long. The DNA for the CDR3 is TGTGCCAGCAGCGTAGTCGGCGGACAGCCGAACACTGAAGCTTTCTTT. Translation: CASSVVGGQPNTEAFF. The full variable domain, in which reference TRBV9 and TRBJ1-1 provide the parts outside the CDR3, is DSGVTQTPKHLITATGQRVTLRCSPRSGDLSVYWYQQSLDQGLQFLIQYYNGEERAKGNILERFSAQQFPDLHSELNLSSLELGDSALYFCASSVVGGQPNTEAFFGQGTRLTVV.

The chain joins TRBV6-2 or TRBV6-3 to TRBJ2-7, with 9 nucleotides matching TRBD1. CDR1 is MNHEY and CDR2 is SVGEGT in the germline V gene. The V gene end was trimmed by 2 bases and the J gene end by 5 bases; junction bases not matched to a gene: 7. CDR3 length: 15 amino acids. CDR3 residues: CASSYPGTGPHEQYF. Written as DNA, the CDR3 is TGTGCCAGCAGTTACCCCGGGACAGGGCCCCACGAGCAGTACTTC.

The CDR3 coding sequence is TGTGCCAGCAGCTTAGCAGGGGACAGAGGGAACACCATATATTTT. Protein sequence: CASSLAGDRGNTIYF. This chain links TRBV7-8 with TRBJ1-3, with TRBD1 matching 7 bases. Germline V gives CDR1 SGHVS, CDR2 FQNEAQ. The CDR3 is made up of 15 amino acids. The V segment lost 0 bases and the J segment 7 bases; nucleotides outside the gene matches: 6.

The V and J genes are TRBV5-1 and TRBJ1-2; 9 bases map to TRBD1. Germline CDR1 SGHRS, CDR2 YFSETQ. Losses at the gene ends were 4 bases for V and 4 bases for J; bases not matched to a gene: 8. This CDR3 region has 15 residues. CDR3 residues: CASSARDRVVYGYTF. CDR3 coding DNA: TGCGCCAGCAGCGCCCGGGACAGGGTTGTCTATGGCTACACCTTC.

This chain connects TRBV29-1 to TRBJ1-1; D is possibly TRBD1 (5 bases). The CDR3 covers 15 residues. Germline assignment: CDR1 SQVTM and CDR2 ANQGSEA. V lost 7 bases and J 1 base, leaving 19 bases between the germline ends. CDR3 in DNA: TGCAGCGCCAGTGGAGGGTTGGGGGAGAACACTGAAGCTTTCTTT. It specifies CSASGGLGENTEAFF.

There are many counts of this clone. The V and J genes are TRBV28 and TRBJ1-5; 8 bases are shared with TRBD1. Germline CDR1 reads MDHEN; CDR2 reads SYDVKM. V dropped 6 bases and J dropped 0; count of bases not matched to a gene: 4. CDR3 length: 15 residues. The CDR3 nucleotides are TGTGCCAGCAGGCCAGGGGGCTTTAGCAATCAGCCCCAGCATTTT. Translation gives CASRPGGFSNQPQHF.

The chain employs TRBV7-2 and TRBJ2-1; D may be TRBD1 (5 bases). The CDR3 is 16 amino acids. Trimming took off 5 bases at V and 3 bases at J, with 17 bases between the two ends. Germline-derived CDR1 and CDR2 are SGHTA and FQGNSA. Here the CDR3 DNA reads TGTGCCAGCAGCATGAACTGGGGCAGCTTCTACAATGAGCAGTTCTTC. Translation: CASSMNWGSFYNEQFF.

Only a few counts were recorded for this clone. This chain connects TRBV7-2 to TRBJ2-2; 9 bases match TRBD1. V gave up 3 bases and J gave up 2 bases; unmatched junction bases: 4. This CDR3 spans 16 amino acids. Germline assignment: CDR1 SGHTA and CDR2 FQGNSA. This CDR3 is CASSFLTGGNTGELFF. CDR3 DNA sequence: TGTGCCAGCAGCTTCCTGACAGGGGGAAACACCGGGGAGCTGTTTTTT. Drawing the rest from reference TRBV7-2 and TRBJ2-2, the complete variable domain is GAGVSQSPSNKVTEKGKDVELRCDPISGHTALYWYRQSLGQGLEFLIYFQGNSAPDKSGLPSDRFSAERTGGSVSTLTIQRTQQEDSAVYLCASSFLTGGNTGELFFGEGSRLTVL.

This chain connects TRBV27 to TRBJ1-6, with 10 bases that match TRBD1. V shed 6 bases, J shed 7 bases, and the junction held 3 bases outside the gene matches. CDR3 length equals 14 residues. Germline CDR1 MNHEY, CDR2 SMNVEV (reference sequence). The CDR3, as DNA: TGTGCCAGCAGAATGACAGGGGGCAATTCACCCCTCCACTTT. Protein: CASRMTGGNSPLHF.

A remark on this clone: The junction departs from the called germline gene at one end, perhaps through a read error. The chain couples TRBV7-7 to TRBJ1-4, with a tentative D call TRBD1 (6 bases). The CDR3 totals 13 residues. Germline V gene lookup returns CDR1 SSHAT and CDR2 FNYEAQ (reference sequence). CDR3 amino acids: CASSSGQNEKLFF. CDR3 coding DNA: TGTGCTAGCAGCTCGGGACAAAATGAAAAACTGTTTTTT.

The chain joins TRBV5-5 to TRBJ2-2; TRBD2 aligns across 7 bases. Germline V CDR1 and CDR2: SGHKS, YYEKEE (reference sequence). This CDR3 comprises 15 residues. V was pared by 6 bases and J by 4 bases, with 9 bases of the junction left unmatched. The CDR3 here is CASTPRGEVTGELFF. In nucleotides, the CDR3 is TGTGCCAGCACCCCACGGGGGGAGGTCACCGGGGAGCTGTTTTTT.

The chain has TRBV5-6 and TRBJ1-1; D may be TRBD1 (5 bases). Germline CDR1 is SGHDT and CDR2 is YYEEEE. Trimming cost V 1 base and J 6 bases, with 28 bases left between them. This CDR3 has 19 amino acids. CDR3 sequence (DNA): TGTGCCAGCAGCTTGATCTCATGGAGAAGAGAGACCGGGGGACCTGAAGCTTTCTTT. Its translation: CASSLISWRRETGGPEAFF.

J is TRBJ2-3 and V is TRBV7-2; no firm D call. Germline V gene sequence: CDR1 SGHTA, CDR2 FQGNSA. Trimming took 4 bases from V and 6 from J, leaving 8 bases between them. The CDR3 covers 12 residues. The CDR3 region is CASSSAPDTQYF. CDR3 coding DNA: TGTGCCAGCAGCTCCGCGCCGGATACGCAGTATTTT.

V is TRBV28 and J is TRBJ2-3; 11 positions match TRBD1. CDR3 length equals 14 residues. Germline V CDR1 and CDR2: MDHEN, SYDVKM. V dropped 5 bases and J dropped 6; count of bases not matched to a gene: 4. The CDR3 coding sequence is TGTGCCAGCAGTGGACAGGGGGCGCGGGATACGCAGTATTTT. Translated, it gives CASSGQGARDTQYF.

The chain is built from TRBV6-5 and TRBJ1-1; 8 nucleotides match TRBD1. V gave up 10 bases and J gave up 4 bases; unmatched junction bases: 14. Germline V CDR1 and CDR2: MNHEY, SVGAGI. The CDR3 consists of 15 residues. CDR3 residues: CAIRKPGGGGTEAFF. The CDR3 nucleotides read TGTGCCATCAGAAAACCAGGGGGCGGAGGCACTGAAGCTTTCTTT.

The chain couples TRBV18 to TRBJ1-4, with no clear D. Germline V gene sequence: CDR1 KGHSH, CDR2 LQKENI. V dropped 6 bases and J dropped 0 bases, with 5 bases sitting between them. The CDR3 loop spans 13 amino acids. As DNA, the CDR3 is TGTGCCAGCTCCAGAACAACTAATGAAAAACTGTTTTTT. Translating gives CASSRTTNEKLFF.

The rearrangement uses TRBV6-5 and TRBJ2-3; D perhaps matches TRBD1 (5 bases). The germline gives CDR1 MNHEY, CDR2 SVGAGI. The ends were cut back, 6 bases at V and 2 bases at J, with 9 bases in the middle. This CDR3 is 13 amino acids long. The CDR3 bases are TGTGCCAGCAGCCCAGGGTCCACAGATACGCAGTATTTT. Translating gives CASSPGSTDTQYF.

This clone appeared a single time. The V gene is TRBV7-2, the J gene TRBJ1-4; no clear D. The CDR3 length is 13 residues. Germline V gene sequence: CDR1 SGHTA, CDR2 FQGNSA. Trimming took 6 bases from V and 8 from J, leaving 13 bases between them. The chain's CDR3 is CASRDLSGEKLFF. The CDR3 DNA reads TGTGCCAGCAGGGACCTTTCGGGGGAAAAACTGTTTTTT.